The present T cell receptor beta chain was sequenced within a study of T cells after yellow fever vaccination. Trimming took 5 bases from V and 9 from J, leaving 13 bases between them. This CDR3 region has 12 residues. TCR cDNA was made by 5'RACE template switching, adding a universal primer site and UMIs. TCRdb called the 5' RACE reads again in MiXCR, with one record for every CDR3 protein. Among 250,000 to 400,000 distinct CDR3 sequences listed, about 4% were seen once. This clonotype was counted a few times. The antigen remains undetermined. General study results and limits: Some clonotypes were seen in both the CD4 and the CD8 compartments. These made up a small share and likely arose from convergent recombination.

The sequence derives from a man between 18 and 29 years old who received the YFV17D yellow fever vaccine. This sample comprised PBMCs, obtained 5 days after the yellow fever booster vaccination. The genes are TRBV12-3 or TRBV12-4 and TRBJ1-2; tentative D call: TRBD1 (6 bases). CDR3 sequence (DNA): TGTGCCAGCAGTGCGAACAGGGTCAGCTACACCTTC. Amino acids: CASSANRVSYTF.